Presented here are 14 T cell receptor beta chains from one specimen sequenced in a study. Using its own MiXCR run on the RT-PCR reads, TCRdb lists one record per CDR3 protein. The sample contains about 700,000 distinct CDR3 sequences, approximately 15% of which appear only once. Material: memory CD4+ T cells from blood. Receptors were obtained from a female donor in good health, serving as a healthy control.

V gene TRBV7-6 combines with J gene TRBJ1-2; D call uncertain. CDR1 and CDR2 from the germline V gene are SGHVS and FNYEAQ. The CDR3 has 14 residues. The V end lost 5 bases, the J end lost 6 bases, and 16 bases lay between the germline ends. The CDR3 DNA is TGTGCCAGCAGCATAGGGCGGGTAACTCATGGCTACACCTTC. Its translation: CASSIGRVTHGYTF.

This clonotype was detected many times. This rearrangement joins TRBV24-1 to TRBJ2-3; tentative D call: TRBD2 (6 bases). Germline CDR1 is KGHDR and CDR2 is SFDVKD. CDR3 size: 13 residues. V gave up 3 bases and J gave up 7 bases, with 10 bases separating them. The CDR3 DNA reads TGTGCCACCAGTGATCGACTAGTGTATACGCAGTATTTT. Protein: CATSDRLVYTQYF.

The chain joins TRBV3-1 to TRBJ1-1, with a weak D call TRBD1 (5 bases). This CDR3 has 12 residues. V was shortened by 4 bases and J by 6 bases, with 9 bases between the two germline ends. The V gene's germline CDR1 is LGHDT and CDR2 YNNKEL (reference sequence). The chain's CDR3 is CASSLSGAEAFF. The CDR3 nucleotides read TGTGCCAGCAGCCTCTCGGGGGCTGAAGCTTTCTTT.

This clonotype appeared many times. V usage is TRBV5-5 and J usage is TRBJ2-2, with a possible D match to TRBD1 (5 bases). This CDR3 is 15 amino acids long. V was pared by 1 base and J by 5 bases, with 12 bases between. Germline V gene lookup returns CDR1 SGHKS and CDR2 YYEKEE (reference sequence). CDR3 region: CASSLFGTGTGELFF. The DNA for the CDR3 is TGTGCCAGCAGCTTGTTCGGCACAGGAACCGGGGAGCTGTTTTTT.

The chain joins TRBV5-1 to TRBJ2-7; D gene ambiguous. From germline, CDR1 is SGHRS and CDR2 YFSETQ. The V end lost 0 bases, the J end lost 6 bases, and 10 bases lay between the germline ends. The CDR3 spans 13 residues. CDR3 coding DNA: TGCGCCAGCAGCTTGGTCTCTAGTGGCGAGCAGTACTTC. This encodes CASSLVSSGEQYF.

This clonotype was seen only a few times. The rearrangement joins TRBV27 to TRBJ1-4; possibly TRBD1 for D (5 bases). The length of the CDR3 is 15 residues. Germline CDR1 and CDR2: MNHEY and SMNVEV (reference sequence). V dropped 4 bases and J dropped 3 bases, with 12 bases sitting between them. This chain's CDR3 is CASSSGPQANEKLFF. The CDR3 DNA sequence: TGTGCCAGCAGTTCGGGACCGCAAGCTAATGAAAAACTGTTTTTT.

The chain has TRBV30 and TRBJ2-1, with 10 bases lining up with TRBD2. The CDR3 loop spans 16 amino acids. V shed 0 bases, J shed 2 bases, and the junction held 4 bases outside the gene matches. CDR1 is GTSNPN, CDR2 SVGIG, per germline (reference sequence). As DNA, the CDR3 is TGTGCCTGGAGTGTGGGGCTAGCGGGAGCCTACAATGAGCAGTTCTTC. Its translation is CAWSVGLAGAYNEQFF.

This sequence joins TRBV2 and TRBJ2-3; TRBD2 matches at 11 bases. The CDR3 contains 15 residues. V shed 8 bases, J shed 4 bases, and the junction held 8 bases outside the gene matches. Germline V CDR1 and CDR2: SNHLY, FYNNEI. In DNA form, the CDR3 reads TGTGCCAGCCGGTCTAGCGGGAGGATGTCAGATACGCAGTATTTT. The encoded protein is CASRSSGRMSDTQYF. Complete variable domain (other parts from reference TRBV2 and TRBJ2-3): EPEVTQTPSHQVTQMGQEVILRCVPISNHLYFYWYRQILGQKVEFLVSFYNNEISEKSEIFDDQFSVERPDGSNFTLKIRSTKLEDSAMYFCASRSSGRMSDTQYFGPGTRLTVL.

The rearrangement uses TRBV7-9 and TRBJ1-2; perhaps TRBD1 as D (5 bases). Deletions cut 2 bases from V and 3 bases from J, with 10 bases between. The CDR3 is 14 amino acids. Germline-derived CDR1 and CDR2 are SEHNR and FQNEAQ (reference sequence). In DNA form, the CDR3 reads TGTGCCAGCAGCTTAAATGACAGAGACTATGGCTACACCTTC. Translating gives CASSLNDRDYGYTF.

This clonotype was recorded at least ten times. This chain connects TRBV4-3 to TRBJ2-7; 9 nucleotides line up with TRBD1. After removal of 0 bases from V and 4 bases from J, the junction contained 7 bases not matched to a gene. Germline V gene data show CDR1 as LGHNA and CDR2 as YSLEER. The CDR3 consists of 16 residues. The CDR3 nucleotides are TGCGCCAGCAGCCAAGATCTTGCGGGACAGGGTTACGAGCAGTACTTC. It translates to CASSQDLAGQGYEQYF.

In its sample, this clonotype was seen many times. The gene calls are TRBV7-2 and TRBJ1-1; no reliable D call. CDR3 length equals 15 residues. V lost 1 base to trimming and J lost 9 bases, with 18 bases between them. Germline V gene lookup returns CDR1 SGHTA and CDR2 FQGNSA. The CDR3 sequence is CASSLGLPSPMKAFF. The CDR3 coding sequence is TGTGCCAGCAGCTTAGGCCTCCCATCTCCCATGAAAGCTTTCTTT.

This clonotype was detected only a few times. The chain is built from TRBV20-1 and TRBJ2-4, with 8 bases lining up with TRBD1. V lost 6 bases and J lost 11; bases outside the gene matches: 15. Germline loops: CDR1 DFQATT, CDR2 SNEGSKA (reference sequence). The CDR3 loop spans 14 amino acids. CDR3: CSAAPTGAKAFQYF. For the CDR3, the DNA is TGCAGTGCCGCCCCGACAGGGGCCAAGGCTTTTCAGTACTTC.

The gene calls are TRBV6-1 and TRBJ2-1; TRBD2 aligns across 10 bases. Germline V lookup: CDR1 MNHNS, CDR2 SASEGT. The trim removed 8 bases at V and 6 bases at J, leaving 4 bases unmatched. The CDR3 is 13 amino acids. This CDR3 reads CASDIAGGNEQFF. The CDR3 coding sequence is TGTGCCAGCGACATAGCGGGAGGCAATGAGCAGTTCTTC.

This clonotype has ten or more counts. The chain joins TRBV29-1 to TRBJ1-4; 7 bases are a match to TRBD1. V was pared by 7 bases and J by 6 bases, with 11 bases of the junction left unmatched. The CDR3 contains 14 residues. Per the germline V gene, CDR1 is SQVTM and CDR2 is ANQGSEA. The CDR3 loop reads CSALGHGTDEKLFF. The CDR3 nucleotides are TGCAGCGCCCTCGGGCATGGGACAGATGAAAAACTGTTTTTT.